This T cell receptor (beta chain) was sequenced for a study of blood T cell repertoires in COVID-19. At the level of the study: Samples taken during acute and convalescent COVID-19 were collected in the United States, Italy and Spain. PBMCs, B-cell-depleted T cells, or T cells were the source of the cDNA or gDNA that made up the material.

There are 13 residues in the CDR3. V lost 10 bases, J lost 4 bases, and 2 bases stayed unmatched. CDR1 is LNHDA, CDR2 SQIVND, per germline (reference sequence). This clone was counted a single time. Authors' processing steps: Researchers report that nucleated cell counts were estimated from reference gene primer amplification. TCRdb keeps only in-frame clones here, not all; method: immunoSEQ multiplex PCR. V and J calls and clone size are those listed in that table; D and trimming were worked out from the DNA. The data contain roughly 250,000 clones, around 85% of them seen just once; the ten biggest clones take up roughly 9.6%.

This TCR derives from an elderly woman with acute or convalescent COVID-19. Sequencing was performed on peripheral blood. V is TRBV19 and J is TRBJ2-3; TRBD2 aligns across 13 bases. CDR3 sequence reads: CATGLAGADTQYF. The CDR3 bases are TGTGCCACCGGACTAGCGGGAGCAGATACGCAGTATTTT.